What follows is one T cell receptor beta chain and its context. As yet, its antigen is unknown. The data are from a study of T cells in tuberculosis. Each clinical donor contributed on average roughly 92,000 T cells from unsorted cryopreserved PBMC. Study outcomes and limitations: Smaller distances to GMM-specific TCRs suggested their expansion in active tuberculosis.

Germline V gene data show CDR1 as MGHRA and CDR2 as YSYEKL. The CDR3 is 17 residues long. J was trimmed by 2 bases and V by 2 bases; bases with no gene match: 7. The table came from immunoSEQ multiplex PCR; TCRdb's copy has only in-frame clones and leaves some out. The data contain some 47,000 clones, 90% to 95% of them singletons. This TCR derives from a donor aged 10-35 years with latent tuberculosis or without tuberculosis infection. The sample comprised PBMCs. This sequence joins TRBV4-1 and TRBJ1-4; 8 bases match TRBD1. Here the CDR3 reads CASSQQQGALTNEKLFF. CDR3 in DNA: TGCGCCAGCAGCCAACAGCAGGGGGCGCTGACTAATGAAAAACTGTTTTTT.